A single sample gave rise to the 17 T cell receptor beta chains below, sequenced in a study of CD8 T cells in ankylosing spondylitis. TCRdb ran MiXCR on the 5' RACE reads and lists one entry per CDR3 protein. The sample includes around 130,000 distinct CDR3 sequences, roughly a tenth seen only once; the top ten take more than 3%. Sequences were obtained from blood, either unsorted or a sorted T cell fraction (not recorded which). The receptors originated from a male donor with ankylosing spondylitis or in good health (not recorded which).

This clonotype was observed a handful of times. This sequence joins TRBV27 and TRBJ2-3, with D possibly TRBD1 on 5 matching bases. V lost 3 bases and J lost 7, with 11 bases in between. Germline values: CDR1 MNHEY, CDR2 SMNVEV (reference sequence). The CDR3 consists of 13 residues. The CDR3 is CASSLTGQNTQYF. Written as DNA, the CDR3 is TGTGCCAGCAGTTTGACTGGACAAAATACGCAGTATTTT.

The V gene is TRBV20-1, the J gene TRBJ2-1; 9 bases are shared with TRBD2. CDR1 and CDR2 from the germline V gene are DFQATT and SNEGSKA (reference sequence). With V trimmed by 5 bases and J by 13 bases, 9 bases remained unmatched. The CDR3 spans 12 residues. The chain's CDR3 is CSAPPVAGDQFF. CDR3 nucleotides: TGCAGTGCTCCTCCAGTAGCGGGAGATCAGTTCTTC.

The genes are TRBV3-1 and TRBJ2-7; tentative D call: TRBD2 (5 bases). The germline V gene has CDR1 LGHDT and CDR2 YNNKEL (reference sequence). Trimming took off 4 bases at V and 5 bases at J, with 15 bases between the two ends. This CDR3 contains 14 residues. CDR3 residues: CASSPPPGSHEQYF. The CDR3, as DNA: TGTGCCAGCAGCCCCCCCCCGGGGAGCCACGAGCAGTACTTC.

This clonotype was recorded at least ten times. The chain carries TRBV7-2 and TRBJ1-1; a possible D gene is TRBD1 (5 bases). The CDR3 spans 14 residues. V lost 0 bases to trimming and J lost 10 bases, with 15 bases between them. CDR1 and CDR2 (germline): SGHTA, FQGNSA. CDR3 nucleotide sequence: TGTGCCAGCAGCTTAGCGGGAGGGGAAGTAGGAGCTTTCTTT. This codes for CASSLAGGEVGAFF.

This chain uses TRBV6-2 or TRBV6-3 with TRBJ2-7; D might be TRBD1 (6 bases). Germline V gene data show CDR1 as MNHEY and CDR2 as SVGEGT. V shed 2 bases and J shed 4 bases, with 9 bases lying between them. This CDR3 spans 13 amino acids. The CDR3 bases are TGTGCCAGCAGTTACACAGGGTCGTACGAGCAGTACTTC. It translates to CASSYTGSYEQYF.

This clonotype has at least ten counts. The gene calls are TRBV29-1 and TRBJ1-1; no clear D. The germline gives CDR1 SQVTM, CDR2 ANQGSEA. The V end lost 3 bases, the J end lost 1 base, and 18 bases lay between the germline ends. The CDR3 is 16 amino acids. This chain's CDR3 is CSVDRAEGRANTEAFF. The CDR3 DNA sequence: TGCAGCGTTGATCGGGCCGAGGGAAGGGCGAACACTGAAGCTTTCTTT.

The chain employs TRBV28 and TRBJ2-1, with TRBD2 matching over 13 bases. CDR3 length: 19 residues. The V gene end was trimmed by 6 bases and the J gene end by 8 bases; junction bases not matched to a gene: 19. CDR1 MDHEN and CDR2 SYDVKM come from the germline V gene. The chain's CDR3 is CASRRATSGTSGIGYEQFF. DNA of the CDR3: TGTGCCAGCAGACGCGCTACCTCCGGGACTAGCGGGATCGGGTATGAGCAGTTCTTC. Full variable domain (rest looked up from reference TRBV28 and TRBJ2-1): DVKVTQSSRYLVKRTGEKVFLECVQDMDHENMFWYRQDPGLGLRLIYFSYDVKMKEKGDIPEGYSVSREKKERFSLILESASTNQTSMYLCASRRATSGTSGIGYEQFFGPGTRLTVL.

Many counts were recorded for this clonotype. The V gene is TRBV20-1, the J gene TRBJ2-1, with TRBD2 matching over 13 bases. The J segment lost 6 bases and the V segment lost 4 bases, leaving 3 bases of the junction unmatched. The length of the CDR3 is 14 residues. Germline V lookup: CDR1 DFQATT, CDR2 SNEGSKA (reference sequence). CDR3 in amino acids: CSAMTSGRRNEQFF. CDR3 in DNA: TGCAGTGCTATGACTAGCGGGAGGCGCAATGAGCAGTTCTTC.

This clonotype was seen many times. The V and J genes are TRBV5-1 and TRBJ2-5; D is unresolved. The CDR3 spans 13 residues. The V and J ends lost 3 bases and 5 bases respectively, with 11 bases between them. Germline CDR1 reads SGHRS; CDR2 reads YFSETQ. The CDR3 protein is CASSYQLAETQYF. DNA for the CDR3: TGCGCCAGCAGCTACCAATTGGCTGAGACCCAGTACTTC.

There are a few counts of this clonotype. CDR3 in DNA: TGTGCCAGCAGCTTAGTTGGGACTAACTACAATGAGCAGTTCTTC. The encoded protein is CASSLVGTNYNEQFF. The gene calls are TRBV7-8 and TRBJ2-1, with 7 nucleotides matching TRBD2. The V and J ends lost 1 base and 3 bases, in that order; junction bases with no gene match: 3. Per germline, CDR1 SGHVS and CDR2 FQNEAQ. There are 15 residues in the CDR3.

This clonotype was seen repeatedly, ten times or more. The chain uses TRBV7-2 and TRBJ2-5, with D unresolved. V lost 0 bases, J lost 4 bases, and 3 bases lay in between. Germline V lookup: CDR1 SGHTA, CDR2 FQGNSA. The CDR3 totals 12 residues. Here the CDR3 DNA reads TGTGCCAGCAGCTTAGCTGGAGAGACCCAGTACTTC. It translates to CASSLAGETQYF. The whole variable domain, remainder taken from reference TRBV7-2 and TRBJ2-5, is GAGVSQSPSNKVTEKGKDVELRCDPISGHTALYWYRQSLGQGLEFLIYFQGNSAPDKSGLPSDRFSAERTGGSVSTLTIQRTQQEDSAVYLCASSLAGETQYFGPGTRLLVL.

This clonotype was counted at least ten times. This sequence joins TRBV5-1 and TRBJ1-2; D ambiguous. V was clipped by 7 bases and J by 3 bases, with 19 bases between them. The V gene's germline CDR1 is SGHRS and CDR2 YFSETQ. The CDR3 sequence is 15 residues long. CDR3: CASYREPGIDYGYTF. In DNA form, the CDR3 reads TGCGCCAGCTACCGTGAACCGGGGATTGACTATGGCTACACCTTC.

This clonotype was recorded at least ten times. The J gene is TRBJ1-1, the V gene TRBV6-1; D remains ambiguous. CDR3 length: 13 residues. Germline CDR1 MNHNS, CDR2 SASEGT. Trimming took 1 base from V and 7 from J, leaving 10 bases between them. The CDR3 loop reads CASSEGIKGEAFF. CDR3 bases: TGTGCCAGCAGTGAAGGTATTAAGGGTGAAGCTTTCTTT.

Only a few counts were recorded for this clonotype. The chain is built from TRBV29-1 and TRBJ2-1, with 9 bases aligning to TRBD2. V lost 6 bases, J lost 4 bases, and 7 bases stayed unmatched. This CDR3 comprises 14 residues. Germline CDR1 SQVTM, CDR2 ANQGSEA. The CDR3 protein is CSVQGTSRYNEQFF. CDR3 DNA sequence: TGCAGCGTCCAAGGGACTAGCAGGTACAATGAGCAGTTCTTC.

The table lists this clonotype with many counts. The CDR3 loop is CASSSGTSYEQYF. CDR3 coding DNA: TGTGCCAGCAGTTCAGGGACTAGTTACGAGCAGTACTTC. The chain uses TRBV12-3 or TRBV12-4 and TRBJ2-7; the match to TRBD2 covers 8 bases. The CDR3 extends over 13 amino acids. V was pared by 4 bases and J by 4 bases, with 3 bases of the junction left unmatched.

This clonotype was seen only a few times. This chain links TRBV5-6 with TRBJ2-6; D is unclear. Trimming pared 2 bases from V and 0 bases from J, leaving 12 bases between. Per germline, CDR1 SGHDT and CDR2 YYEEEE. The CDR3 has 17 amino acids. The CDR3 protein is CASSFELTSSGANVLTF. The CDR3 nucleotides read TGTGCCAGCAGCTTTGAGCTAACGAGCTCTGGGGCCAACGTCCTGACTTTC.

This clonotype was observed at least ten times. The chain recombines TRBV15 with TRBJ2-5, with TRBD2 as a possible D gene (5 bases). This CDR3 spans 15 amino acids. Germline V gene data show CDR1 as LNHNV and CDR2 as YYDKDF (reference sequence). Trimming cost V 0 bases and J 5 bases, with 13 bases left between them. CDR3 amino acids: CATSRDFFGEETQYF. CDR3 DNA sequence: TGTGCCACCAGCAGAGATTTTTTCGGGGAGGAGACCCAGTACTTC.